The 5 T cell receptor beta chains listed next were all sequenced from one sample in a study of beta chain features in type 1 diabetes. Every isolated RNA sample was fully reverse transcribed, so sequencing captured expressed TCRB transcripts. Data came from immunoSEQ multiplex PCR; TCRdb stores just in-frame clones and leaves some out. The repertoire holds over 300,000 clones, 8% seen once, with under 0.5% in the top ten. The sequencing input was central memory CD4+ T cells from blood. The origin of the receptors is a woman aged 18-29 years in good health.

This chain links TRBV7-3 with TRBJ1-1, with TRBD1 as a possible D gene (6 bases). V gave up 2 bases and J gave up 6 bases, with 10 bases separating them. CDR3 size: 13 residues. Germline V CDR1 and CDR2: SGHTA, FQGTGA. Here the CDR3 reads CASSLQGKAEAFF. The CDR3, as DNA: TGTGCCAGCAGCTTACAGGGGAAGGCTGAAGCTTTCTTT.

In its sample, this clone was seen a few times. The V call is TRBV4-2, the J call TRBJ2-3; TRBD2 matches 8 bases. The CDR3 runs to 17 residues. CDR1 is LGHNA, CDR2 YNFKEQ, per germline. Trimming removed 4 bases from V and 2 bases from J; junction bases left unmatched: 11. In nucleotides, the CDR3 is TGTGCCAGCAGCCCCACCGGGGGAGCGGGAGACACAGATACGCAGTATTTT. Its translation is CASSPTGGAGDTDTQYF.

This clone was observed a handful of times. The CDR3 here is CASSHLQGYEQYF. In nucleotides, the CDR3 is TGCGCCAGCAGCCACCTACAGGGTTACGAGCAGTACTTC. The chain is built from TRBV4-1 and TRBJ2-7; maybe TRBD1 (6 bases). This CDR3 region has 13 residues. The germline V gene has CDR1 MGHRA and CDR2 YSYEKL. Trimming pared 3 bases from V and 4 bases from J, leaving 10 bases between.

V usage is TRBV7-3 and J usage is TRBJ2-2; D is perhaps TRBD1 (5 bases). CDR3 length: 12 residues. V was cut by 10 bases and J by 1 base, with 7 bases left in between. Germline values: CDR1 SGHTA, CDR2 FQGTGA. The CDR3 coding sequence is TGTGCCACCGGACAGAACACCGGGGAGCTGTTTTTT. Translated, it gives CATGQNTGELFF.

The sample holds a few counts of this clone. The CDR3 DNA follows: TGTGCCACCGCTACCCCAGCTACCTCCTACGAGCAGTACTTC. The encoded protein is CATATPATSYEQYF. The rearrangement links TRBV10-3 to TRBJ2-7; no clear D gene. V was trimmed by 10 bases and J by 0 bases, leaving 16 bases between them. CDR1 and CDR2 from the germline V gene are ENHRY and SYGVKD. This CDR3 is built from 14 residues.